This TCR beta chain originates from a study of cytomegalovirus exposure and HLA in healthy donors. About the research overall: According to later analysis, the same platform produced the 130 or so validation and several hundred first-cohort repertoires. The study, taken as a whole, reports: Rarity held for most TCR sequences, but there were some public TCRs that occurred in many donors. In vitro checks showed that a few CMV-associated chains really do target CMV antigens.

Produced via immunoSEQ multiplex PCR; TCRdb's table is partial and in-frame only. This repertoire shows over 150,000 clones, around 81% found once; its top ten account for 2.5% to 3%. The V gene end was trimmed by 5 bases and the J gene end by 10 bases; junction bases not matched to a gene: 11. The CDR3 consists of 15 residues. Germline CDR1 is WNHNN and CDR2 is SYGVQD (reference sequence). In regard to this clone: As yet, its antigen is unknown.

The V gene is TRBV10-1, the J gene TRBJ1-4, with 9 bases aligning to TRBD1. The sequencing input was PBMCs. This clonotype was obtained from a young woman in good health and CMV-seropositive. The CDR3 region is CASSPSGTGMGKLFF. CDR3 bases: TGCGCCAGCAGTCCCTCCGGGACAGGGATGGGAAAACTGTTTTTT.